The next 5 T cell receptor beta chains were all read from a single sample in a study of monozygotic twins with inflammatory bowel disease. TCRdb reanalyzed the 5' RACE reads and collapses them to one entry per CDR3 protein, without DNA. The sample yields a few hundred thousand distinct CDR3 sequences, of which the top ten take up 2.5% to 3%. The sequenced sample consisted of blood. The receptors were sampled from a human donor with ulcerative colitis or Crohn's disease, or a healthy co-twin of an affected twin (not recorded which).

V is TRBV7-2 and J is TRBJ1-1. This CDR3 has 13 residues. Germline-derived CDR1 and CDR2 are SGHTA and FQGNSA. The CDR3 loop reads CASSLRQNTEAFF.

The CDR3 protein is CAISEYTGGTADTQYF. The chain joins TRBV10-3 to TRBJ2-3; the D gene TCRdb calls, TRBD1, cannot be checked with no DNA. Germline values: CDR1 ENHRY, CDR2 SYGVKD. This CDR3 comprises 16 residues.

V usage is TRBV27 and J usage is TRBJ2-1; TCRdb's D call, TRBD1, is unchecked because there is no DNA. Germline CDR1 reads MNHEY; CDR2 reads SMNVEV (reference sequence). This CDR3 spans 15 amino acids. The CDR3 loop reads CASSRRDRGDNEQFF.

CDR3 region: CASSLARHDYSPLHF. V usage is TRBV11-2 and J usage is TRBJ1-6. Germline V lookup: CDR1 SGHAT, CDR2 FQNNGV. The CDR3 consists of 15 residues.

This chain links TRBV5-1 with TRBJ2-6. Germline V gives CDR1 SGHRS, CDR2 YFSETQ. This CDR3 has 16 amino acids. CDR3 region: CASSFGQISGANVLTF.